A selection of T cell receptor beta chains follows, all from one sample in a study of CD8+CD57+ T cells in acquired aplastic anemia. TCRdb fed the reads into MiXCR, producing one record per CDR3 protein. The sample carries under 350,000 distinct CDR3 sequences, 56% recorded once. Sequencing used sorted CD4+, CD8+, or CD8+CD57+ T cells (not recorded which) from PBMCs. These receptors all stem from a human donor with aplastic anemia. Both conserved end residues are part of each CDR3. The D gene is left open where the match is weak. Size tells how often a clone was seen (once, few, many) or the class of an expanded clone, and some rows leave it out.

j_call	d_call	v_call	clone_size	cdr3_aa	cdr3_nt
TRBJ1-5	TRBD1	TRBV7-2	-	CASSRDRIEGQPQHF	TGTGCCAGCAGCCGGGACAGGATAGAGGGTCAGCCCCAGCATTTT
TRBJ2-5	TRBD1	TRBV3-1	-	CASSQPGQSMVGTQYF	TGTGCCAGCAGCCAGCCGGGACAGAGTATGGTGGGGACCCAGTACTTC
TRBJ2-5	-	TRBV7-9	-	CASGGQQETQYF	TGTGCCAGCGGAGGACAGCAAGAGACCCAGTACTTC
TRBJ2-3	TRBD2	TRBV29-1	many	CSVGAIAGDTQYF	TGCAGCGTTGGGGCGATAGCGGGAGATACGCAGTATTTT
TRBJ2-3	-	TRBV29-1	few	CSVGAGHLDTQYF	TGCAGCGTTGGGGCAGGTCATTTGGATACGCAGTATTTT
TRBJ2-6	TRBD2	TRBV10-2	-	CASSSGRDSGGAYGANVLTF	TGCGCCAGCAGTTCAGGAAGGGATAGCGGGGGGGCCTATGGGGCCAACGTCCTGACTTTC
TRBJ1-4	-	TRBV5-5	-	CASSSVGGFNEKLFF	TGTGCCAGCAGCTCGGTGGGGGGGTTTAATGAAAAACTGTTTTTT
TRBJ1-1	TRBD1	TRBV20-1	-	CSASRDRDTEAFF	TGCAGTGCTAGCCGGGACAGAGACACTGAAGCTTTCTTT
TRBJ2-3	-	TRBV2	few	CASMGRGTDTQYF	TGTGCCAGCATGGGGCGTGGCACAGATACGCAGTATTTT
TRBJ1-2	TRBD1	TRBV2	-	CASSGTGDLNYGYTF	TGTGCCAGCAGTGGAACAGGGGATCTTAACTATGGCTACACCTTC
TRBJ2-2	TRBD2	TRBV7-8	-	CASSLSFGGGTPFANTGELFF	TGTGCCAGCAGCTTATCATTTGGGGGGGGGACCCCGTTCGCGAACACCGGGGAGCTGTTTTTT
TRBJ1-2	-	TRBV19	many	CASSILVGDYTF	TGTGCCAGTAGTATATTGGTAGGGGACTACACCTTC
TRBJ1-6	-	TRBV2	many	CASSEQSSYNSPLHF	TGTGCCAGCAGTGAGCAGAGCTCCTATAATTCACCCCTCCACTTT
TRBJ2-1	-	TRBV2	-	CASSDRTTSPNEQFF	TGCGCCAGCAGTGACCGGACCACTAGTCCGAATGAGCAGTTCTTC
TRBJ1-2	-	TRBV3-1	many	CASSQVDNYGYTF	TGTGCCAGCAGCCAAGTTGATAACTATGGCTACACCTTC
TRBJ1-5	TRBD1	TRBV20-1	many	CSAGTGGQPQHF	TGCAGTGCGGGGACAGGGGGTCAGCCCCAGCATTTT
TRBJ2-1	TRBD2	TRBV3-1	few	CASSQDPSGGSEQFF	TGTGCCAGCAGCCAAGATCCTAGCGGGGGGTCTGAGCAGTTCTTC
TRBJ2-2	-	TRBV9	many	CASSAQSTGELFF	TGTGCCAGCAGCGCCCAGTCCACCGGGGAGCTGTTTTTT
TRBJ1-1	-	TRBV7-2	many	CASSFGQGPNTEAFF	TGTGCCAGCAGCTTTGGTCAGGGCCCGAACACTGAAGCTTTCTTT
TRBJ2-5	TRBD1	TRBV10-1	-	CASSPGQGVGKTQYF	TGCGCCAGCAGCCCGGGACAGGGGGTCGGGAAGACCCAGTACTTC
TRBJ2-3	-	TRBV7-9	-	CASSRGGGARTDTQYF	TGTGCCAGCAGCCGCGGAGGGGGGGCAAGGACAGATACGCAGTATTTT
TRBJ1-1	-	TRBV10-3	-	CAINPSMNTEAFF	TGTGCCATCAACCCATCGATGAACACTGAAGCTTTCTTT
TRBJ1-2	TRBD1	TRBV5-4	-	CASSSWDREGYTF	TGTGCCAGCAGCTCATGGGACAGGGAGGGCTACACCTTC
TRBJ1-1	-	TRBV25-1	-	CASSEGYRDEAFF	TGTGCCAGCAGTGAAGGTTACAGGGACGAAGCTTTCTTT
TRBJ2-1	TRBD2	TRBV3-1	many	CASSQEWRGTYNEQFF	TGTGCCAGCAGCCAAGAGTGGCGGGGGACCTACAATGAGCAGTTCTTC
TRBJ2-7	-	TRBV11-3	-	CASSLPGGRAYEQYF	TGTGCCAGCAGCCTCCCCGGCGGGCGAGCCTACGAGCAGTACTTC
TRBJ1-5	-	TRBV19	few	CASSITGTNQPQHF	TGTGCCAGTAGTATTACAGGGACCAATCAGCCCCAGCATTTT
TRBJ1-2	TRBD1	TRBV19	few	CASSRQGNYGYTF	TGTGCCAGTAGTAGACAGGGCAACTATGGCTACACCTTC
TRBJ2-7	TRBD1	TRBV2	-	CACQSQGADYEQYF	TGTGCCTGTCAATCCCAGGGGGCCGACTACGAGCAGTACTTC
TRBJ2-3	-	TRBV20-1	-	CSARGVRSTDTQYF	TGCAGTGCTAGAGGAGTAAGATCCACAGATACGCAGTATTTT
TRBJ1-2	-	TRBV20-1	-	CSAIAGRTTNYGYTF	TGCAGTGCTATTGCAGGGCGAACCACCAACTATGGCTACACCTTC
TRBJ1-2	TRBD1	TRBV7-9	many	CASSVPGQPNYGYTF	TGTGCCAGCAGCGTCCCGGGACAGCCTAACTATGGCTACACCTTC
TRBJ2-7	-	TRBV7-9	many	CASSLAPNSYEQYF	TGTGCCAGCAGCTTAGCCCCAAACTCCTACGAGCAGTACTTC
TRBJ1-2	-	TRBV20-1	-	CSARMVGYGYTF	TGCAGTGCTAGAATGGTAGGCTATGGCTACACCTTC
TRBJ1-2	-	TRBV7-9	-	CASSQRSGLQGSYGYTF	TGTGCCAGCAGCCAAAGGTCCGGGTTGCAGGGGAGCTATGGCTACACCTTC
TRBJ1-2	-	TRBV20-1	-	CSAAQGDGYTF	TGCAGTGCTGCTCAGGGAGATGGCTACACCTTC
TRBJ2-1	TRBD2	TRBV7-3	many	CASSLIHDISGRGNEQFF	TGTGCCAGCAGCTTAATCCACGACATAAGCGGGAGAGGAAATGAGCAGTTCTTC
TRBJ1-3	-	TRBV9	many	CASSVGTVNSGNTIYF	TGTGCCAGCAGCGTAGGGACAGTTAACTCTGGAAACACCATATATTTT
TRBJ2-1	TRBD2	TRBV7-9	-	CASGGGNEQFF	TGTGCCAGCGGGGGGGGCAATGAGCAGTTCTTC
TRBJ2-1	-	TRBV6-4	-	CASSDLGTNEQFF	TGTGCCAGCAGTGACTTAGGGACGAATGAGCAGTTCTTC
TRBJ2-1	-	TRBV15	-	CATSSGYNEQFF	TGTGCCACCAGCTCCGGCTACAATGAGCAGTTCTTC
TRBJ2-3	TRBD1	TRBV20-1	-	CSARPPDTGQGARGTDTQYF	TGCAGTGCTAGACCGCCTGATACGGGACAGGGGGCGCGGGGCACAGATACGCAGTATTTT
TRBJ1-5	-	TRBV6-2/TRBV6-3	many	CASSYSPGTLLQPQHF	TGTGCCAGCAGTTACTCTCCCGGGACTTTACTGCAGCCCCAGCATTTT
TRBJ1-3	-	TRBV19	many	CASSGQAARYTIYF	TGTGCCAGTTCGGGGCAGGCGGCGCGTTACACCATATATTTT